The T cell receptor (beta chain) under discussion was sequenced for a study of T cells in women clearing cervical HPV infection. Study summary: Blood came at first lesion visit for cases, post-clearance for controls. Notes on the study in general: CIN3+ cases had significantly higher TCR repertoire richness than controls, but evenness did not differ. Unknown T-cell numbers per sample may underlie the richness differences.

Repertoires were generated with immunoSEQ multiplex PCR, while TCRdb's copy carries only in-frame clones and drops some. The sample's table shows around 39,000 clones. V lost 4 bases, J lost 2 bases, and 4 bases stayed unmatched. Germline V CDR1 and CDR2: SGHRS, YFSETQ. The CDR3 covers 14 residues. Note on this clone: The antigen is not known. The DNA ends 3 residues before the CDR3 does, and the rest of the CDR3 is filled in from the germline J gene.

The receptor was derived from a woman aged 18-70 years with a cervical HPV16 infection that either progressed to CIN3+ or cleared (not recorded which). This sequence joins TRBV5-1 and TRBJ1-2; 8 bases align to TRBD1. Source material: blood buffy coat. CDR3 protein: CASSPGGDNYGYTF. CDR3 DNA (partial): TGCGCCAGCAGCCCAGGGGGCGACAACTATGGC.